This T cell receptor (beta chain) was sequenced for a study of T cell responses to AZD1222 COVID-19 vaccine. Study at large: Analysis merged second doses at about 4 or about 12 weeks. Findings and limits, study-wide: Baseline testing showed seropositivity in only six AZD1222 recipients.

Notes on this clone: Antigen: not known.

TCRdb keeps only in-frame clones here, not all; method: immunoSEQ multiplex PCR. This table has 150,000 to 200,000 clones, about 95% appearing once. Germline values: CDR1 SGHDT, CDR2 YYEEEE. V lost 1 base and J lost 4, with 12 bases in between. This CDR3 has 15 amino acids. Material: peripheral blood, obtained on day 0 of AZD1222 vaccination. This rearrangement joins TRBV5-6 to TRBJ1-5; D remains unclear. The clonotype comes from an adult in good health. The CDR3 reads CASSLYTKPNQPQHF. The CDR3 coding sequence is TGTGCCAGCAGCTTGTATACGAAGCCGAATCAGCCCCAGCATTTT.